This T cell receptor (beta chain) is from a study of CD8+CD57+ T cells in acquired aplastic anemia. Across the whole study: Mean DNA quantity obtained from sorted CD4+ and CD8+ cells was 3 to 4 ug.

This CDR3 spans 16 amino acids. From germline, CDR1 is DFQATT and CDR2 SNEGSKA (reference sequence). J gave up 0 bases and V 6 bases, and 8 bases lay outside the gene matches. This clonotype was counted once. The TCR beta profiling, which covered VDJ combination and CDR3 sequence, was carried out using genomic DNA as the template. TCRdb re-called the reads with MiXCR, one entry per CDR3 protein. This sample has some 120,000 distinct CDR3 sequences; about 48% occur once, and the top ten carry 2.5%. The TCR originated in a human donor in good health, serving as a control. Sample: sorted CD4+, CD8+, or CD8+CD57+ T cells (not recorded which) from PBMCs. The chain carries TRBV20-1 and TRBJ1-6, with 7 bases lining up with TRBD1. This chain's CDR3 is CSASGGPGSYNSPLHF. Here the CDR3 DNA reads TGCAGTGCATCAGGGGGGCCAGGCTCCTATAATTCACCCCTCCACTTT.